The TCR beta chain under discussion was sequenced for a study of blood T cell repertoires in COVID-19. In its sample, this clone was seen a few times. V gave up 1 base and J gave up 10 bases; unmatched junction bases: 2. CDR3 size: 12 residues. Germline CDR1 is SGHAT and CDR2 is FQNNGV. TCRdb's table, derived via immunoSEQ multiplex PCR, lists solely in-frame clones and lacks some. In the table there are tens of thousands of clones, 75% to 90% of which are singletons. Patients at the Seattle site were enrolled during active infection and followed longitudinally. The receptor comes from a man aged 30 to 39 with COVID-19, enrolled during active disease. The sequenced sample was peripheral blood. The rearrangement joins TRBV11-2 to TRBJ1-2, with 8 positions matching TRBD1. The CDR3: CASSLGGQAYTF. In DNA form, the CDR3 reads TGTGCCAGCAGCTTAGGGGGACAGGCCTACACCTTC. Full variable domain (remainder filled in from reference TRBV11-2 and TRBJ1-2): EAGVAQSPRYKIIEKRQSVAFWCNPISGHATLYWYQQILGQGPKLLIQFQNNGVVDDSQLPKDRFSAERLKGVDSTLKIQPAKLEDSAVYLCASSLGGQAYTFGSGTRLTVV.